Each of the 25 T cell receptor beta chains below was sequenced from the same sample in a study of blood T cell repertoires in COVID-19 (dated by TCRdb to the early 2020s). Library prep was done by the immunoSEQ multiplex PCR assay. Imported from immuneACCESS, the table was reduced by TCRdb to in-frame sequences with V and J called. These copies leave out some clones; in studies compared against another copy, an unresolved V gene accounts for under half, and the cause of the remainder is not known. This sample gives approximately 240,000 clones in total; over 80% of them show up just once. Roughly 5% of the sample goes to the ten largest clones. The sequencing sample was made of peripheral blood. Every receptor here comes from a human donor in a cohort sampled during active COVID-19.

The V gene is TRBV7-3, the J gene TRBJ2-7; D unresolved. V was shortened by 2 bases and J by 4 bases, with 9 bases between the two germline ends. Per germline, CDR1 SGHTA and CDR2 FQGTGA. This CDR3 contains 13 residues. The CDR3 spells CASSLDTTYEQYF. In DNA form, the CDR3 reads TGTGCCAGCAGCTTAGACACAACTTACGAGCAGTACTTC.

The rearrangement uses TRBV6-5 and TRBJ1-5; D is possibly TRBD1 (5 bases). This CDR3 comprises 13 residues. Trimming removed 2 bases from V and 7 bases from J, with 9 bases in between. Germline V gene sequence: CDR1 MNHEY, CDR2 SVGAGI. CDR3 DNA: TGTGCCAGCAGTTACCGGGGGGGGCAGCCCCAGCATTTT. Amino acid sequence: CASSYRGGQPQHF.

A few counts support this clone. The chain recombines TRBV4-2 with TRBJ2-5, with 9 bases aligning to TRBD2. This CDR3 has 16 residues. Looked up from germline, CDR1 is LGHNA and CDR2 is YNFKEQ. The V gene end was trimmed by 0 bases and the J gene end by 5 bases; junction bases not matched to a gene: 7. The CDR3 nucleotides read TGTGCCAGCAGCCAAGATGGGCGGGGGGGCCCGGAGACCCAGTACTTC. Residues: CASSQDGRGGPETQYF.

The chain links TRBV5-1 to TRBJ1-2; 9 bases match TRBD1. CDR3 length equals 14 residues. Germline loops: CDR1 SGHRS, CDR2 YFSETQ. Losses at the gene ends were 1 base for V and 4 bases for J; bases not matched to a gene: 2. Here the CDR3 reads CASSLTGGSYGYTF. The DNA of the CDR3 is TGCGCCAGCAGCTTGACAGGGGGCAGCTATGGCTACACCTTC.

This clone was observed once. The chain recombines TRBV5-1 with TRBJ2-3; 7 bases are shared with TRBD1. V was pared by 3 bases and J by 3 bases, with 7 bases of the junction left unmatched. CDR1 and CDR2 from the germline V gene are SGHRS and YFSETQ. The CDR3 covers 15 residues. The CDR3 spells CASSSGTAKTDTQYF. The CDR3 DNA reads as TGCGCCAGCAGCTCTGGGACAGCGAAGACAGATACGCAGTATTTT.

Concerning this clone: This specimen includes other DNA sequences encoding the same CDR3. The rearrangement uses TRBV6-5 and TRBJ2-1; no clear D gene. V lost 2 bases, J lost 0 bases, and 5 bases lay in between. The CDR3 runs to 14 residues. CDR1 is MNHEY and CDR2 is SVGAGI in the germline V gene. The CDR3: CASSYRSSYNEQFF. The CDR3 bases are TGTGCCAGCAGTTACAGGAGCTCCTACAATGAGCAGTTCTTC.

The V and J genes are TRBV7-9 and TRBJ1-4; tentative D call: TRBD1 (6 bases). The germline V and J ends were trimmed by 5 bases and 6 bases, with 16 bases remaining between them. Germline CDR1 SEHNR, CDR2 FQNEAQ (reference sequence). The CDR3 covers 15 residues. CDR3 nucleotide sequence: TGTGCCAGCAGCCACAGGGACCCCCCGCATGAAAAACTGTTTTTT. Amino acids: CASSHRDPPHEKLFF.

V usage is TRBV5-5 and J usage is TRBJ1-1; maybe TRBD1 (6 bases). The CDR3 covers 14 residues. Germline loops: CDR1 SGHKS, CDR2 YYEKEE (reference sequence). Deletions cut 1 base from V and 3 bases from J, with 10 bases between. This CDR3 reads CASSLSDSDTEAFF. The CDR3 DNA is TGTGCCAGCAGCTTGTCGGACAGTGACACTGAAGCTTTCTTT.

The chain carries TRBV3-1 (or the pseudogene TRBV3-2) and TRBJ2-7, with D uncertain. V was cut by 1 base and J by 3 bases, with 4 bases left in between. There are 12 residues in the CDR3. Looked up from germline, CDR1 is LGHDT and CDR2 is YNNKEL (reference sequence). The CDR3 DNA reads as TGTGCCAGCAGCCAAGGGAGCTACGAGCAGTACTTC. Protein: CASSQGSYEQYF.

This clone was observed a handful of times. The rearrangement joins TRBV4-1 to TRBJ2-2, with 15 bases identical to TRBD2. The CDR3 has 16 residues. The V segment lost 5 bases and the J segment 7 bases; nucleotides outside the gene matches: 5. Germline V lookup: CDR1 MGHRA, CDR2 YSYEKL. CDR3 DNA: TGCGCCAGCAGCAACCGGGGACTAGCGGGGGGCGGGGAGCTGTTTTTT. As protein: CASSNRGLAGGGELFF.

The CDR3 region has the DNA TGCGCCAGCAGCATTGCGGGACAGATCTATCAGCCCCAGCATTTT. It yields the protein CASSIAGQIYQPQHF. The V gene is TRBV5-1, the J gene TRBJ1-5; 7 positions match TRBD1. Germline CDR1 SGHRS, CDR2 YFSETQ. Germline trimming cut 4 bases from V and 5 bases from J; bases unmatched to any gene: 9. The CDR3 extends over 15 amino acids.

The CDR3 is CASSEGYPPGGNQPQHF. For the CDR3, the DNA is TGTGCCAGCAGTGAAGGCTACCCTCCGGGGGGAAATCAGCCCCAGCATTTT. The V call is TRBV6-1, the J call TRBJ1-5, with D tentatively TRBD1 (5 bases). The germline CDR1 and CDR2 sequences are MNHNS and SASEGT. The V gene lost 1 base and the J gene lost 4 bases, with 17 bases spanning the gap. The CDR3 is 17 residues long.

The chain carries TRBV28 and TRBJ2-7, with 7 bases lining up with TRBD1. The CDR3 sequence is 15 residues long. The germline V gene has CDR1 MDHEN and CDR2 SYDVKM. Losses at the gene ends were 3 bases for V and 2 bases for J; bases not matched to a gene: 7. This chain's CDR3 is CASSFVTGSPYEQYF. CDR3 bases: TGTGCCAGCAGTTTCGTGACAGGGTCTCCCTACGAGCAGTACTTC.

The chain is built from TRBV19 and TRBJ1-5; TRBD1 matches 7 bases. The CDR3 extends over 16 amino acids. V gave up 5 bases and J gave up 1 base; unmatched junction bases: 8. Germline loops: CDR1 LNHDA, CDR2 SQIVND (reference sequence). The CDR3 sequence: CASSGGQWNSNQPQHF. The CDR3 DNA sequence: TGTGCCAGTAGTGGGGGACAGTGGAACAGCAATCAGCCCCAGCATTTT.

The chain recombines TRBV10-3 with TRBJ1-2; D is unresolved. Germline CDR1 is ENHRY and CDR2 is SYGVKD. The CDR3 contains 13 residues. The V and J ends lost 0 bases and 7 bases respectively, with 9 bases between them. CDR3 protein: CAISESREGGYTF. The CDR3 DNA reads TGTGCCATCAGTGAGTCGAGGGAGGGTGGCTACACCTTC.

This clone showed up just once. Other DNA sequences in the same sample also yield this CDR3. The V and J genes are TRBV6-5 and TRBJ1-1; TRBD1 is a possible D gene (5 bases). The V gene lost 4 bases and the J gene lost 2 bases, with 11 bases spanning the gap. The CDR3 runs 14 residues. Germline lookup yields CDR1 MNHEY and CDR2 SVGAGI. The DNA of the CDR3 is TGTGCCAGCAGTTTAGGAGGGGCAAACACTGAAGCTTTCTTT. Translated, it gives CASSLGGANTEAFF.

V and J are TRBV27 and TRBJ2-3; TRBD2 might be the D (6 bases). The ends were cut back, 7 bases at V and 4 bases at J, with 18 bases in the middle. The germline CDR1 and CDR2 sequences are MNHEY and SMNVEV (reference sequence). The CDR3 extends over 15 amino acids. This CDR3 is CASTPWSGSADTQYF. The CDR3 DNA is TGTGCCAGCACTCCCTGGAGCGGGTCAGCAGATACGCAGTATTTT.

CDR3 in amino acids: CASSVEHTSRDTQYF. The CDR3 DNA sequence: TGTGCCAGCAGCGTAGAACATACTAGTCGAGATACGCAGTATTTT. The chain employs TRBV9 and TRBJ2-3; tentative D call: TRBD2 (5 bases). V shed 0 bases and J shed 5 bases, with 13 bases lying between them. The CDR3 consists of 15 residues. The germline CDR1 and CDR2 sequences are SGDLS and YYNGEE.

This chain joins TRBV11-2 and TRBJ2-6; D might be TRBD2 (7 bases). The CDR3 contains 14 residues. Germline lookup yields CDR1 SGHAT and CDR2 FQNNGV. V lost 10 bases, J lost 2 bases, and 12 bases lay in between. The CDR3 sequence: CAKRGGTGANVLTF. The DNA of the CDR3 is TGTGCCAAGAGGGGGGGAACTGGGGCCAACGTCCTGACTTTC.

CDR3 sequence (DNA): TGCGCCAGCAGCCAAGTGGAGTTGCGGCCTTCTCGGGGGGAGACCCAGTACTTC. It encodes CASSQVELRPSRGETQYF. The chain combines TRBV4-1 with TRBJ2-5, with a tentative D call TRBD2 (6 bases). Trimming removed 1 base at V and 5 bases at J, with 23 bases between. This CDR3 contains 18 residues. Germline lookup yields CDR1 MGHRA and CDR2 YSYEKL.

The chain is built from TRBV6-6 and TRBJ2-1, with D possibly being TRBD1 (6 bases). The CDR3 has 12 residues. Germline V gene sequence: CDR1 MNHNY, CDR2 SVGAGI (reference sequence). V was shortened by 6 bases and J by 13 bases, with 16 bases between the two germline ends. The DNA for the CDR3 is TGTGCCAGCAGGAACCGCAGGGGATCCCAGTTCTTC. It yields the protein CASRNRRGSQFF.

The CDR3 bases are TGCAGCGTTGCAAAACAGGGGGCCGGTTACGAGCAGTACTTC. It yields the protein CSVAKQGAGYEQYF. This chain joins TRBV29-1 and TRBJ2-7; 9 bases align to TRBD1. Germline loops: CDR1 SQVTM, CDR2 ANQGSEA. J was trimmed by 4 bases and V by 4 bases; bases with no gene match: 8. This CDR3 contains 14 residues.

V is TRBV2 and J is TRBJ1-2, with 9 bases lining up with TRBD1. The V segment lost 4 bases and the J segment 5 bases; nucleotides outside the gene matches: 5. This CDR3 is 14 amino acids long. CDR1 and CDR2 (germline): SNHLY, FYNNEI. The CDR3 bases are TGTGCCAGCAGTGTGGGACAGGGAAGATATGGCTACACCTTC. Translated, it gives CASSVGQGRYGYTF.

This clone was seen a few times. The chain recombines TRBV7-2 with TRBJ2-7, with 10 bases that match TRBD2. CDR3 length equals 13 residues. Looked up from germline, CDR1 is SGHTA and CDR2 is FQGNSA. Trimming at V came to 1 base and at J to 8 bases, leaving 2 bases not matched to a gene. CDR3 residues: CASSLEGLAKQYF. CDR3 bases: TGTGCCAGCAGCTTAGAGGGACTAGCGAAGCAGTACTTC.

The J gene is TRBJ1-2, the V gene TRBV21-1; the table's D call, TRBD1, was not checked against the DNA. TRBV21-1 is noted as a pseudogene. CDR3 length: 16 amino acids. DNA for the CDR3: TGTGCCAGCAGCCCCCCACCCGGGACAGGGACCCGTGGCTACACCTTC. This sequence encodes CASSPPPGTGTRGYTF.